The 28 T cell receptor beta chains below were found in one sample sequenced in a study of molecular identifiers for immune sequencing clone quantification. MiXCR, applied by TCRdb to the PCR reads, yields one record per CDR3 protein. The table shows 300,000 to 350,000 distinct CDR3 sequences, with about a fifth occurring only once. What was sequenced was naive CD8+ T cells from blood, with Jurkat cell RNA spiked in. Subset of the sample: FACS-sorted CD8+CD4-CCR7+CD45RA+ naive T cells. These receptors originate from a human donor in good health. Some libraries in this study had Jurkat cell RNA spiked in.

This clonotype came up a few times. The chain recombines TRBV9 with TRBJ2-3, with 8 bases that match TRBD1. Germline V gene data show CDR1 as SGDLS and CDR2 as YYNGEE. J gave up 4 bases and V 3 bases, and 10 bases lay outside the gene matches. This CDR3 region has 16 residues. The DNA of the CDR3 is TGTGCCAGCAGCGGAGCAGGGGGCTTCGGCGCAGATACGCAGTATTTT. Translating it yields CASSGAGGFGADTQYF. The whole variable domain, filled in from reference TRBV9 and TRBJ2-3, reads DSGVTQTPKHLITATGQRVTLRCSPRSGDLSVYWYQQSLDQGLQFLIQYYNGEERAKGNILERFSAQQFPDLHSELNLSSLELGDSALYFCASSGAGGFGADTQYFGPGTRLTVL.

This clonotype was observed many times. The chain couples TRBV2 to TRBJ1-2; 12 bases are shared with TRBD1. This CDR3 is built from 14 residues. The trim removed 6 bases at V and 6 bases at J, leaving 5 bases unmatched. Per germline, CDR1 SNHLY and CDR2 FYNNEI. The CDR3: CASRPGQGAHGYTF. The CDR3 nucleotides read TGTGCCAGCAGGCCGGGACAGGGGGCGCATGGCTACACCTTC.

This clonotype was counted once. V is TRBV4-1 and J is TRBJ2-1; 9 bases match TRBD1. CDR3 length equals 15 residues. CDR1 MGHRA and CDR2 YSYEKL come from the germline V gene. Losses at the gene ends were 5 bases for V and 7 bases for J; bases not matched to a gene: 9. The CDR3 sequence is CASSTPTGGLNEQFF. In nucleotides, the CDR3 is TGCGCCAGCAGCACTCCTACAGGGGGCTTAAATGAGCAGTTCTTC.

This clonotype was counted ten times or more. The chain's CDR3 is CASSSDIAGETQYF. CDR3 sequence (DNA): TGTGCCAGCAGCTCTGATATAGCCGGGGAGACCCAGTACTTC. The chain recombines TRBV7-2 with TRBJ2-5; D not resolved. V was shortened by 4 bases and J by 5 bases, with 14 bases between the two germline ends. Germline CDR1 and CDR2: SGHTA and FQGNSA. The CDR3 has 14 amino acids.

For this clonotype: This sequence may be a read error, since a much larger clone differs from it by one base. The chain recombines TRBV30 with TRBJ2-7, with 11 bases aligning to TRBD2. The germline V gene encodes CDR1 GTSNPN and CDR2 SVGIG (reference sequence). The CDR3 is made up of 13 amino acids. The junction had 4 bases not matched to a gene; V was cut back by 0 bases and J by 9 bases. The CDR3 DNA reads TGTGCCTGGAGTGTAACCCTAGCGGGAGGGCAGTACTTC. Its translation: CAWSVTLAGGQYF.

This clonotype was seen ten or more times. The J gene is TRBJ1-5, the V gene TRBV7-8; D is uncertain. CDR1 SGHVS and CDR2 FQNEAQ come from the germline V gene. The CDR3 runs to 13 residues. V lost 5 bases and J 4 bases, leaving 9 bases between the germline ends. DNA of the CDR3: TGTGCCAGCAGCCCTGGCCGGAATCAGCCCCAGCATTTT. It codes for CASSPGRNQPQHF.

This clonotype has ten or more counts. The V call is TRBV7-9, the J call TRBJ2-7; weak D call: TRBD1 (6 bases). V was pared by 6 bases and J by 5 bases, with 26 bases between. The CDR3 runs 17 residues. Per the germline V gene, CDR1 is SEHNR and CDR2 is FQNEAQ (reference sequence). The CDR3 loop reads CASRSQPSQGIEDEQYF. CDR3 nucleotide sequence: TGTGCCAGCAGATCCCAACCGTCCCAGGGGATAGAGGACGAGCAGTACTTC.

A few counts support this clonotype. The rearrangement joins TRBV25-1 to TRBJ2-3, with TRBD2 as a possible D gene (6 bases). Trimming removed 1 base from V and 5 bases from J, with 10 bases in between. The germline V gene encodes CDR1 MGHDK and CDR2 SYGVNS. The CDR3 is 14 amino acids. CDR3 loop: CASSEFGGKDTQYF. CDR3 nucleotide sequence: TGTGCCAGCAGTGAATTCGGGGGAAAAGATACGCAGTATTTT.

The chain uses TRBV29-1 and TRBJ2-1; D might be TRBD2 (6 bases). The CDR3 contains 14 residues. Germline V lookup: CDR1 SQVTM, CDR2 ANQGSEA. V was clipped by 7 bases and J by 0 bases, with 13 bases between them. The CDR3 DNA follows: TGCAGCGAAAGCGGGCCGAGCTCCTACAATGAGCAGTTCTTC. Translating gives CSESGPSSYNEQFF.

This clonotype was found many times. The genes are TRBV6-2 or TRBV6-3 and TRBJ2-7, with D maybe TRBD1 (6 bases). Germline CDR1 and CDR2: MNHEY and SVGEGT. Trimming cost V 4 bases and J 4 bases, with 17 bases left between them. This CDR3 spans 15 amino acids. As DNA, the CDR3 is TGTGCCAGCAGTTGGGGGCCCGGGGTGACTTACGAGCAGTACTTC. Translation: CASSWGPGVTYEQYF.

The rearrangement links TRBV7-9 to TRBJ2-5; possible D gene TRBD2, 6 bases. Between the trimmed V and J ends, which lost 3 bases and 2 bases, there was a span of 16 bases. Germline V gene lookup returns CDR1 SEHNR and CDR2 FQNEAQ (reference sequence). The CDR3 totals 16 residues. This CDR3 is CASSFAEGPIQETQYF. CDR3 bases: TGTGCCAGCAGCTTTGCGGAGGGACCCATACAAGAGACCCAGTACTTC. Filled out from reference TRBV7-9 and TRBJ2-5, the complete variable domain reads DTGVSQNPRHKITKRGQNVTFRCDPISEHNRLYWYRQTLGQGPEFLTYFQNEAQLEKSRLLSDRFSAERPKGSFSTLEIQRTEQGDSAMYLCASSFAEGPIQETQYFGPGTRLLVL.

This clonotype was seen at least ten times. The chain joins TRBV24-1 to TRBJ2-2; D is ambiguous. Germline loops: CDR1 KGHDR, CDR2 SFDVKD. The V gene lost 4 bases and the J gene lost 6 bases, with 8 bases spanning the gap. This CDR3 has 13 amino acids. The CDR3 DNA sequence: TGTGCCACCAGTGAGGCCAACTCCGGGGAGCTGTTTTTT. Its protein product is CATSEANSGELFF.

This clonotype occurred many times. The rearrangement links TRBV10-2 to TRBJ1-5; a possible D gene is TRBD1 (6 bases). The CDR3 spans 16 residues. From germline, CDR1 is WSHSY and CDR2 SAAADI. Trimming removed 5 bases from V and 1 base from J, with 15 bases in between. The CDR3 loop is CASSNTGMLSNQPQHF. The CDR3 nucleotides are TGCGCCAGCAGTAATACAGGGATGTTGAGCAATCAGCCCCAGCATTTT.

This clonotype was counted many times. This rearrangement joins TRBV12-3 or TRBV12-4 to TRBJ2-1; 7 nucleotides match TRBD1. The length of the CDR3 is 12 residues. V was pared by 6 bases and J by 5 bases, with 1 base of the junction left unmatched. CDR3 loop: CASRGTDNEQFF. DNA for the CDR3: TGTGCCAGCAGGGGGACAGACAATGAGCAGTTCTTC.

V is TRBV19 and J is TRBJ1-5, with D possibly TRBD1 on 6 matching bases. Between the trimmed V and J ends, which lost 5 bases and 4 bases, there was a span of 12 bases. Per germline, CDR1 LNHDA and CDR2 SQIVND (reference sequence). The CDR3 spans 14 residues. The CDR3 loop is CASSWGLGNQPQHF. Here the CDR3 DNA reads TGTGCCAGTAGTTGGGGGCTGGGGAATCAGCCCCAGCATTTT.

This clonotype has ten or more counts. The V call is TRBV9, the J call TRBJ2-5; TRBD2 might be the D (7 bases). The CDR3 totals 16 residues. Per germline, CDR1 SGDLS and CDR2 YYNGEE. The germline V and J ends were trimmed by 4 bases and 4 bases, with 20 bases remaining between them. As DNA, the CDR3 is TGTGCCAGCAGCACCTGGGAGGGGGGTTCCCGAGAGACCCAGTACTTC. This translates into CASSTWEGGSRETQYF.

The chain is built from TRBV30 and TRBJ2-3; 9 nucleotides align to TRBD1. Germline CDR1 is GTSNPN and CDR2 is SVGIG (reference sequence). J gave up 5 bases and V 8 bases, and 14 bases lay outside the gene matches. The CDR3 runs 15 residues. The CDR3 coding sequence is TGTGCCATAACCGGGACAGGGATAGGAGGAGATACGCAGTATTTT. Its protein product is CAITGTGIGGDTQYF.

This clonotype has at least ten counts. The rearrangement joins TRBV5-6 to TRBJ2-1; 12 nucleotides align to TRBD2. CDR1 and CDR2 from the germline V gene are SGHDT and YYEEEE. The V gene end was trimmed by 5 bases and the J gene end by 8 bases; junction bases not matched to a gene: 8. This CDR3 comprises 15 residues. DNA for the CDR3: TGTGCCAGCAGTCTCCTAGCGGGGGGGCCCGATGAGCAGTTCTTC. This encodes CASSLLAGGPDEQFF.

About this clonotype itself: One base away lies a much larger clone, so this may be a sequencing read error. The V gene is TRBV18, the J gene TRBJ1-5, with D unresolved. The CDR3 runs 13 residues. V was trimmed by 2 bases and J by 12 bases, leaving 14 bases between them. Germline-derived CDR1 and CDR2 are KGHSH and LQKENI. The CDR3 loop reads CASSPVGGRLQHF. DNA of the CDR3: TGTGCCAGCTCACCAGTAGGCGGCCGGCTCCAGCATTTT. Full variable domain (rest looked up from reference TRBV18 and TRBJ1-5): NAGVMQNPRHLVRRRGQEARLRCSPMKGHSHVYWYRQLPEEGLKFMVYLQKENIIDESGMPKERFSAEFPKEGPSILRIQQVVRGDSAAYFCASSPVGGRLQHFGDGTRLSIL.

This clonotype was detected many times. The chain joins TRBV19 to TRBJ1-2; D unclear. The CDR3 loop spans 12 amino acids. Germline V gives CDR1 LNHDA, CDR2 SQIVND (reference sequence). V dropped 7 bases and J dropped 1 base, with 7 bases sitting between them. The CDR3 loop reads CASTGNNYGYTF. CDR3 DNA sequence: TGTGCCAGTACCGGGAATAACTATGGCTACACCTTC.

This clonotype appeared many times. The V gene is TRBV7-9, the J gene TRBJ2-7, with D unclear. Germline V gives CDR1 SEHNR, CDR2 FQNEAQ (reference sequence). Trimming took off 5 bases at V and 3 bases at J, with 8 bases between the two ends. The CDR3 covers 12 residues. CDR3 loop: CASSPSFYEQYF. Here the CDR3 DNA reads TGTGCCAGCAGCCCCTCCTTCTACGAGCAGTACTTC.

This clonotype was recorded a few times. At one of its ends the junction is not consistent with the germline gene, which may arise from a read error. The CDR3 DNA follows: TGTGCCAGCAGCTGGGGGTATAAAGATGCGCAGTATTTT. Its protein is CASSWGYKDAQYF. This rearrangement joins TRBV5-6 to TRBJ2-3; D may match TRBD1 or TRBD2 (5 bases each). Germline V gene sequence: CDR1 SGHDT, CDR2 YYEEEE. This CDR3 region has 13 residues.

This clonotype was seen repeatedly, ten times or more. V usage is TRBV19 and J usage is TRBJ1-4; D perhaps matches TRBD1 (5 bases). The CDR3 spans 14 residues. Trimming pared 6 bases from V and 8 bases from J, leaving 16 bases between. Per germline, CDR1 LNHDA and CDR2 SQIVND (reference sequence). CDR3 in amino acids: CASRTLPGDEKLFF. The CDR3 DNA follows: TGTGCCAGTAGAACCCTCCCCGGGGACGAAAAACTGTTTTTT.

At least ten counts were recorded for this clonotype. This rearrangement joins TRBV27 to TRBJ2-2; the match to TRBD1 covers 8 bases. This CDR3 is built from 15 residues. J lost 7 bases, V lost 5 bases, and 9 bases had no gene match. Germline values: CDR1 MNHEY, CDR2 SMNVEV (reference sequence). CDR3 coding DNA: TGTGCCAGCAGTCCCCGGGACAGGTCGAGCGGGGAGCTGTTTTTT. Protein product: CASSPRDRSSGELFF.

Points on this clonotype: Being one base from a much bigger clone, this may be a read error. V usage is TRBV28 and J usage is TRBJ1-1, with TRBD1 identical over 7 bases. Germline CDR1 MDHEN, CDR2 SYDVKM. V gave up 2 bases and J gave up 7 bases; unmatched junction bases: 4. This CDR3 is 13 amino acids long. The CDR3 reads CASSLPQGIEAFF. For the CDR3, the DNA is TGTGCCAGCAGTTTACCACAGGGGATTGAAGCTTTCTTT.

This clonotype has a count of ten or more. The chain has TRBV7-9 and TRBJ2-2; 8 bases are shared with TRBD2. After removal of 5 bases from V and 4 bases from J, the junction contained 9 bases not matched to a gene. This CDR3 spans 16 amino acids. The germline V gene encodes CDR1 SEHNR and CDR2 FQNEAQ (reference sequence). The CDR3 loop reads CASSLISGISTGELFF. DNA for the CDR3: TGTGCCAGCAGCCTCATTAGCGGGATATCCACCGGGGAGCTGTTTTTT. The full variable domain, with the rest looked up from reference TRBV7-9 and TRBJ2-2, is DTGVSQNPRHKITKRGQNVTFRCDPISEHNRLYWYRQTLGQGPEFLTYFQNEAQLEKSRLLSDRFSAERPKGSFSTLEIQRTEQGDSAMYLCASSLISGISTGELFFGEGSRLTVL.

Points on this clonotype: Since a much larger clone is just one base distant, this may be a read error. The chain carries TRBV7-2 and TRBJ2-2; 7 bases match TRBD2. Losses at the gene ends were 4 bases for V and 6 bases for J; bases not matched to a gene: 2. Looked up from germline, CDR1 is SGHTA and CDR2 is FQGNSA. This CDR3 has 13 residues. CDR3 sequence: CASSSAGAGELFF. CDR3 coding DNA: TGTGCCAGCAGCTCCGCGGGGGCCGGGGAGCTGTTTTTT.

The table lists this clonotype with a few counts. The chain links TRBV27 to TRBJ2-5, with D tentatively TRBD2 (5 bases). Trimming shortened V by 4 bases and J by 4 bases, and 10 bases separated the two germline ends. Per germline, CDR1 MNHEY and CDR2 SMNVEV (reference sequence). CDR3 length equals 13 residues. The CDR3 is CASSSISGETQYF. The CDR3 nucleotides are TGTGCCAGCAGTTCAATAAGCGGAGAGACCCAGTACTTC.